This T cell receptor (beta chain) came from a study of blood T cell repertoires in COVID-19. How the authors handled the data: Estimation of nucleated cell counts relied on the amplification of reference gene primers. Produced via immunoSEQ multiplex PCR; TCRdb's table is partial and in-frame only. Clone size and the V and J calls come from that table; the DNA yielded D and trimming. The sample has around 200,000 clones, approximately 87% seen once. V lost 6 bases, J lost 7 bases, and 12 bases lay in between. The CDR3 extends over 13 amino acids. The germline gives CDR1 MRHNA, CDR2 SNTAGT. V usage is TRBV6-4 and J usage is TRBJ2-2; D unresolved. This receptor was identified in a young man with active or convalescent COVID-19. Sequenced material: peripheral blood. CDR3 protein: CASSLVAGGELFF. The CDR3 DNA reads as TGTGCCAGCAGCCTGGTAGCCGGCGGGGAGCTGTTTTTT.